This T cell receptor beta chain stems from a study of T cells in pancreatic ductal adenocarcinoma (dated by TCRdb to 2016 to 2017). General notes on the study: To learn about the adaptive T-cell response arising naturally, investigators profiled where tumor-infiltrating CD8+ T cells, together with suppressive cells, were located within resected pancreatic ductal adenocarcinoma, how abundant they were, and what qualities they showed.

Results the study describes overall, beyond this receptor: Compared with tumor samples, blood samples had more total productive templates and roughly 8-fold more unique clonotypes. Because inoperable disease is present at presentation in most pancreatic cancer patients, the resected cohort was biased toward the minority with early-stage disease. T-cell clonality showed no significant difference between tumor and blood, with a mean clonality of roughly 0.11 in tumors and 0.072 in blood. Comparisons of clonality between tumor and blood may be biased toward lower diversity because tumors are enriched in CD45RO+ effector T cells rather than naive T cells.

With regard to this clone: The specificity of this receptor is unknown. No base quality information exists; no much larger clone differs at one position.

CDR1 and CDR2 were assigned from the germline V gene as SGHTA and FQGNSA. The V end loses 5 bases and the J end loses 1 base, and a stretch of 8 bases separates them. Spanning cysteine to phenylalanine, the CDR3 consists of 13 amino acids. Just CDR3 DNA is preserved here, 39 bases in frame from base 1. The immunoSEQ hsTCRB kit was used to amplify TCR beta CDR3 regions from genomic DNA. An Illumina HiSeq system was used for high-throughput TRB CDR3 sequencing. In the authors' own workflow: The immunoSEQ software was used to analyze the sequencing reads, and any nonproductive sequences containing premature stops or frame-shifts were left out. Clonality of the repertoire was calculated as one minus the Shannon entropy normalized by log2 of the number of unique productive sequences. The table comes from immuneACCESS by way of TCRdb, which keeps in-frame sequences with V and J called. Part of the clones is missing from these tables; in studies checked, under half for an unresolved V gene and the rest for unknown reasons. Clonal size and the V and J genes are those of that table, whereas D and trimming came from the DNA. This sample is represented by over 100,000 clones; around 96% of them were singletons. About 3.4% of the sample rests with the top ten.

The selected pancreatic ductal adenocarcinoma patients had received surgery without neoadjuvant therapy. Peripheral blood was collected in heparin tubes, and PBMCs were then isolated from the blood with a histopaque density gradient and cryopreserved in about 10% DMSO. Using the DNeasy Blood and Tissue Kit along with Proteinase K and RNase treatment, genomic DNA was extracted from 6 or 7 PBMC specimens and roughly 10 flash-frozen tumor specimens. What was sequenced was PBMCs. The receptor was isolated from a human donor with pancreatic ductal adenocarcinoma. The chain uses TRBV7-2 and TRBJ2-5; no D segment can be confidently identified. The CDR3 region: CASSLQVQETQYF. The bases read TGTGCCAGCAGCCTTCAGGTCCAAGAGACCCAGTACTTC. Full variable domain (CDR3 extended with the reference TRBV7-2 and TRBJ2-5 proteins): GAGVSQSPSNKVTEKGKDVELRCDPISGHTALYWYRQSLGQGLEFLIYFQGNSAPDKSGLPSDRFSAERTGGSVSTLTIQRTQQEDSAVYLCASSLQVQETQYFGPGTRLLVL.